This record looks at one T cell receptor (beta chain) sequence and its context. The antigen remains undetermined. Regarding treatment: approximately 9-day PBMC culture with coronavirus spike peptide pools or control peptides (ViraFEST assay). In the ViraFEST assay, peptide-pool expansion preceded TCR sequencing of expanded clonotypes. Sequenced with the Oncomine TCR Beta short-read assay was DNA taken from cultured CD4+ T cells. Investigators obtained genomic DNA by extraction from cultured CD4+ T cells. MiXCR, run by TCRdb on the PCR reads, gives a single entry per CDR3 protein. The sample shows 7,000 to 10,000 distinct CDR3 sequences, about three quarters of them seen only once. The record originates from a study of vaccination and CD4 T cells after COVID-19. At the level of the study: Timing of post-vaccine sample collection was a median 72 days after dose two, with a range of 14 to 241.

Study findings and constraints: The median count of SARS-CoV-2-reactive clonotypes rose from about 22 to 38, not significantly.

CDR1 is MNHEY and CDR2 is SVGAGI in the germline V gene. CDR3 length: 16 amino acids. V gave up 2 bases and J gave up 0 bases; unmatched junction bases: 5. This clonotype originated in a human donor who had recovered from COVID-19. The sample consisted of CD4+ T cells from blood, cultured in vitro. The gene calls are TRBV6-5 and TRBJ2-7; 9 bases align to TRBD2. CDR3 sequence (DNA): TGTGCCAGCAGTTACCCCCGGACTAGCGACTCCTACGAGCAGTACTTC. It yields the protein CASSYPRTSDSYEQYF.